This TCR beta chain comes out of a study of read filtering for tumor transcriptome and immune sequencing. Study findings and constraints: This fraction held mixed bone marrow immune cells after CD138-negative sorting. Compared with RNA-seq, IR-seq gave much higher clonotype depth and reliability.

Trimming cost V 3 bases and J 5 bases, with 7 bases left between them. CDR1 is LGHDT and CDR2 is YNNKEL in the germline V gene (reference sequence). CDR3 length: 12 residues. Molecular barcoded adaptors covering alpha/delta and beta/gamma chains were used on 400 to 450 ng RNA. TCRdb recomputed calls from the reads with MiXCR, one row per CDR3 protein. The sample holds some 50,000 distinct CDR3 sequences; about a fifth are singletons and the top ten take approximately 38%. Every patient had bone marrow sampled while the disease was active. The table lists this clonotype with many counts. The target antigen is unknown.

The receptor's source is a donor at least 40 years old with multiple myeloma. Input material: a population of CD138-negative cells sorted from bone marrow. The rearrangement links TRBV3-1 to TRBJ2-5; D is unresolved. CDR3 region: CASSHAVETQYF. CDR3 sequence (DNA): TGTGCCAGCAGCCACGCCGTGGAGACCCAGTACTTC.